This T cell receptor beta chain was profiled in a study of T cell responses to AZD1222 COVID-19 vaccine. Study results and limitations: Following two doses of AZD1222, Spike-specific TCR breadth and depth rose. Sampling that yielded the repertoires occurred only after the peak T cell response.

This clone has a handful of counts. What it recognizes is unknown. Measured with immunoSEQ multiplex PCR; TCRdb has only the in-frame clones, and not every one. The sample records tens of thousands of clones, roughly 80% being singletons. Trimming cost V 5 bases and J 4 bases, with 20 bases left between them. Germline assignment: CDR1 SGHTA and CDR2 FQGNSA. The CDR3 loop spans 16 amino acids. V gene TRBV7-2 combines with J gene TRBJ1-2, with D uncertain. The clonotype was recovered from an adult who received the AZD1222 COVID-19 vaccine. Sequencing was performed on peripheral blood, taken 28 days after the second AZD1222 dose. The CDR3 DNA sequence: TGTGCCAGCAGCCGCGGCGGCACTCTGGGAGGCTATGGCTACACCTTC. It yields the protein CASSRGGTLGGYGYTF.